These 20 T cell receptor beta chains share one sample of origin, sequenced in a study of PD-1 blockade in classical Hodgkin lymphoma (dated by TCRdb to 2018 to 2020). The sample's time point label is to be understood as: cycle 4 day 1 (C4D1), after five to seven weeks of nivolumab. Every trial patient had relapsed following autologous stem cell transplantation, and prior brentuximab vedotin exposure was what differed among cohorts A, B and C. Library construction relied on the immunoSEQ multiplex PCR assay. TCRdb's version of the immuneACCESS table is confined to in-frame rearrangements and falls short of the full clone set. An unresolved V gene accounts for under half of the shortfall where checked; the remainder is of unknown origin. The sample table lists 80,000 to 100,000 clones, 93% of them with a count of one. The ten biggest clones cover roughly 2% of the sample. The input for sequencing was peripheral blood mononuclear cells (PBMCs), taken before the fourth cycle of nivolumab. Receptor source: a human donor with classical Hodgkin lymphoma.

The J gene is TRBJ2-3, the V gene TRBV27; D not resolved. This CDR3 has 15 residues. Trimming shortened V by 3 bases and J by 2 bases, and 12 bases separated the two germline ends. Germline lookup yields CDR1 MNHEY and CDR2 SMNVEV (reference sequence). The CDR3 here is CASSLAGVVTDTQYF. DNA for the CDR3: TGTGCCAGCAGTTTGGCAGGAGTTGTCACAGATACGCAGTATTTT.

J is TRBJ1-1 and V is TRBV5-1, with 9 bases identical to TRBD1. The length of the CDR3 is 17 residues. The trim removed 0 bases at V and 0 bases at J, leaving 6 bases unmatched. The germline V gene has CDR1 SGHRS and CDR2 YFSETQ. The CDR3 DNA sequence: TGCGCCAGCAGCTTGGCCCCCACAGGGGGCATGAACACTGAAGCTTTCTTT. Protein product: CASSLAPTGGMNTEAFF.

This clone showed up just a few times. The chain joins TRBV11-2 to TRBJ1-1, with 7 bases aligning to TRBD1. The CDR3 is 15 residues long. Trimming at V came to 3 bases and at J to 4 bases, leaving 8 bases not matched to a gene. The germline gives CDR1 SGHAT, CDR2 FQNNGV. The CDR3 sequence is CASSLNFRGSTEAFF. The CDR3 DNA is TGTGCCAGCAGCTTGAATTTCAGGGGGAGCACTGAAGCTTTCTTT.

The CDR3 loop is CASSIVQGFNTEAFF. CDR3 nucleotides: TGTGCCAGTAGTATAGTACAGGGCTTCAACACTGAAGCTTTCTTT. The genes are TRBV19 and TRBJ1-1; the D gene is possibly TRBD1 (6 bases). With 1 base removed from V and 2 bases from J, the gap between germline ends came to 11 bases. Germline lookup yields CDR1 LNHDA and CDR2 SQIVND (reference sequence). This CDR3 region has 15 residues.

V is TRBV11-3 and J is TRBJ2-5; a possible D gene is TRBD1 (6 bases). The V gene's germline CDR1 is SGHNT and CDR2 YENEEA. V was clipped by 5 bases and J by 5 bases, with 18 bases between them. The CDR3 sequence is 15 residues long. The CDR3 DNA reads TGTGCCAGCAGCGGTCAGGGTGGTACAGGGGAGACCCAGTACTTC. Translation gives CASSGQGGTGETQYF.

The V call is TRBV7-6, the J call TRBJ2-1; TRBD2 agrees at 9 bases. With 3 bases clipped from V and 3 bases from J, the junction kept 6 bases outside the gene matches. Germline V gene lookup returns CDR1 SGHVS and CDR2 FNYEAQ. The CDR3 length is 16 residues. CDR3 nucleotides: TGTGCCAGCAGCTTTCGGGCGGGAGGGGGCTACAATGAGCAGTTCTTC. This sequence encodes CASSFRAGGGYNEQFF.

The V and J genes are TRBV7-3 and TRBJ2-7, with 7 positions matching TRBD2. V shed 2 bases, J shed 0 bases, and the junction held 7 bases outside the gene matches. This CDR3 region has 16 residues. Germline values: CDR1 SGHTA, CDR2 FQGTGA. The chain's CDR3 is CASSLYALADSYEQYF. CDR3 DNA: TGTGCCAGCAGCTTATACGCGCTAGCGGACTCCTACGAGCAGTACTTC.

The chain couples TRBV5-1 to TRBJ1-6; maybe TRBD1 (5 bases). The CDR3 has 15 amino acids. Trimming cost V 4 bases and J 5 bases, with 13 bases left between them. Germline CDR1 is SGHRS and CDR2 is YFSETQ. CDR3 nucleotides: TGCGCCAGCAGCCCCGGAGGGGTGAATAATTCACCCCTCCACTTT. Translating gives CASSPGGVNNSPLHF.

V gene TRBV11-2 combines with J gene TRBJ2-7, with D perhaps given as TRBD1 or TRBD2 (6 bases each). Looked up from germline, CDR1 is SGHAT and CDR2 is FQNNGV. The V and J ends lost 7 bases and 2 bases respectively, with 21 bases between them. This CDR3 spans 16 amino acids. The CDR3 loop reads CASTPRLEGGAYEQYF. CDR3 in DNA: TGTGCCAGCACCCCCCGTTTGGAGGGGGGCGCCTACGAGCAGTACTTC.

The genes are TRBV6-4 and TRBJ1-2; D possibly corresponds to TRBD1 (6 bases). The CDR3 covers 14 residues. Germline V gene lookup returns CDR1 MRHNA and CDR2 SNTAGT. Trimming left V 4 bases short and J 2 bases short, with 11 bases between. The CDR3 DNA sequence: TGTGCCAGCAGTGCCCAGGGGAGAAACTATGGCTACACCTTC. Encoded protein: CASSAQGRNYGYTF.

CDR3 protein: CASSHRGGNQPQHF. The CDR3 DNA is TGTGCCAGCAGTCACAGGGGAGGGAATCAGCCCCAGCATTTT. The chain couples TRBV28 to TRBJ1-5, with TRBD1 matching over 7 bases. The CDR3 loop spans 14 amino acids. Germline trimming cut 5 bases from V and 4 bases from J; bases unmatched to any gene: 5. Germline CDR1 reads MDHEN; CDR2 reads SYDVKM.

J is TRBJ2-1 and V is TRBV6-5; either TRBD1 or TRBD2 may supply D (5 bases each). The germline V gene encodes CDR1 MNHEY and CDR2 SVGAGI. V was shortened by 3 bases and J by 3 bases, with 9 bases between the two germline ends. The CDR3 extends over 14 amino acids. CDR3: CASSYGTVYNEQFF. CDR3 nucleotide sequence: TGTGCCAGCAGTTATGGGACGGTCTACAATGAGCAGTTCTTC.

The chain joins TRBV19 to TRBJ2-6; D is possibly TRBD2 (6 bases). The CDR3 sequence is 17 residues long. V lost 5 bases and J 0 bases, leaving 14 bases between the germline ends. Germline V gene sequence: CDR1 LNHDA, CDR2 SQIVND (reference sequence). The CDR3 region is CASSPWDSGSGANVLTF. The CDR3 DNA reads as TGTGCCAGTAGTCCGTGGGACTCCGGCTCTGGGGCCAACGTCCTGACTTTC.

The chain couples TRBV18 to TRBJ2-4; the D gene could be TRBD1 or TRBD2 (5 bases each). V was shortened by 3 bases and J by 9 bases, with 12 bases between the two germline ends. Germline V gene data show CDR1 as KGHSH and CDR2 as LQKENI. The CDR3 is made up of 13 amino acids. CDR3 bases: TGTGCCAGCTCACCTGAAGCAGGGAGCATTCAGTACTTC. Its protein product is CASSPEAGSIQYF.

Here the CDR3 reads CASSPDRREQPQHF. CDR3 DNA sequence: TGTGCCAGCAGTCCGGACAGGCGGGAACAGCCCCAGCATTTT. The chain joins TRBV28 to TRBJ1-5; 7 bases align to TRBD1. The CDR3 runs 14 residues. Looked up from germline, CDR1 is MDHEN and CDR2 is SYDVKM. The V gene end was trimmed by 5 bases and the J gene end by 7 bases; junction bases not matched to a gene: 8.

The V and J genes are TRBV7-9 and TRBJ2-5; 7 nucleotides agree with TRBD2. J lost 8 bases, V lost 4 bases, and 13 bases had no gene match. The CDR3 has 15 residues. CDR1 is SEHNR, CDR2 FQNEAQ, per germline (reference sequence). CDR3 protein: CASSWGGETQLTQYF. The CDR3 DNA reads TGTGCCAGCAGCTGGGGGGGGGAGACCCAACTTACCCAGTACTTC.

The DNA of the CDR3 is TGTGCCACCCTAAACTCTGGGGCCAACGTCCTGACTTTC. Translating it yields CATLNSGANVLTF. The chain employs TRBV10-3 and TRBJ2-6; no definite D call. Between the trimmed V and J ends, which lost 10 bases and 0 bases, there was a span of 7 bases. Germline V gene data show CDR1 as ENHRY and CDR2 as SYGVKD. This CDR3 spans 13 amino acids.

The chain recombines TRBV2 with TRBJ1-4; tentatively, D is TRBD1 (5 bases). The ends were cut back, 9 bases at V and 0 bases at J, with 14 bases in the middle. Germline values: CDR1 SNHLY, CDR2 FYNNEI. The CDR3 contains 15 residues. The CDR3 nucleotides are TGTGCCAGTCGCAGGGTGACCGCAACTAATGAAAAACTGTTTTTT. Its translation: CASRRVTATNEKLFF. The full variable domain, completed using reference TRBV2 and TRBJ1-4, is EPEVTQTPSHQVTQMGQEVILRCVPISNHLYFYWYRQILGQKVEFLVSFYNNEISEKSEIFDDQFSVERPDGSNFTLKIRSTKLEDSAMYFCASRRVTATNEKLFFGSGTQLSVL.

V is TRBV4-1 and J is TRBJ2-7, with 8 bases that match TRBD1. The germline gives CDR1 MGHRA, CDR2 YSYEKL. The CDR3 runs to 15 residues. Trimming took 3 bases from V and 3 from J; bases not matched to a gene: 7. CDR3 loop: CASSQGQGQDYEQYF. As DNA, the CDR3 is TGCGCCAGCAGCCAGGGCCAGGGACAGGACTACGAGCAGTACTTC.

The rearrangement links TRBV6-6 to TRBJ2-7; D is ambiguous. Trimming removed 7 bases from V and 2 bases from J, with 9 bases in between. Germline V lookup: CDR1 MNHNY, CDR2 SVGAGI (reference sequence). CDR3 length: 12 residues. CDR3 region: CASKKGPYEQYF. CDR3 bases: TGTGCCAGCAAGAAAGGGCCCTACGAGCAGTACTTC.